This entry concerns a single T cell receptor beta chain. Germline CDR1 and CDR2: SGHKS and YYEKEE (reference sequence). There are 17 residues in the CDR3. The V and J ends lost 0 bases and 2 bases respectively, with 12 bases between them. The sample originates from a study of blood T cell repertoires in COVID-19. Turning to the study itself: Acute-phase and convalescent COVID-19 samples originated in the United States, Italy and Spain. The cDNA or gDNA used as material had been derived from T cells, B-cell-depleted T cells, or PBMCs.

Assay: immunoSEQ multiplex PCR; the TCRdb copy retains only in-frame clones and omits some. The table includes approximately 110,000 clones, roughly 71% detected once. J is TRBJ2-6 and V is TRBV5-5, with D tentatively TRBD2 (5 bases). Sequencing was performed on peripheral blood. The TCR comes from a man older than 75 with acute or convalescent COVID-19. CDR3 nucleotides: TGTGCCAGCAGCTTGGGGTGGAGGAGGACTGGGGCCAACGTCCTGACTTTC. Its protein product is CASSLGWRRTGANVLTF.